One sample yielded the 30 T cell receptor beta chains listed below, sequenced in a study of beta chain features in type 1 diabetes. The isolated RNA, all of it, was reverse transcribed, so expressed TCRB transcripts were what got sequenced. Profiling relied on immunoSEQ multiplex PCR, and the TCRdb table lists in-frame clones only, not all of them. Among over 350,000 clones, roughly 16% were seen once, and the ten largest hold 0.019%. Sequenced material: naive CD4+ T cells from blood. These receptors were obtained from a woman younger than 35 in good health.

This clone was observed a few times. J is TRBJ2-1 and V is TRBV19; 11 bases are a match to TRBD2. J was trimmed by 8 bases and V by 4 bases; bases with no gene match: 7. The germline CDR1 and CDR2 sequences are LNHDA and SQIVND (reference sequence). The CDR3 loop spans 15 amino acids. CDR3 DNA: TGTGCCAGTAGTACCGGGACTAGCGGTGTAGATGAGCAGTTCTTC. Protein sequence: CASSTGTSGVDEQFF.

This clone was seen only a few times. This chain joins TRBV29-1 and TRBJ1-1, with D unresolved. Germline CDR1 is SQVTM and CDR2 is ANQGSEA. Deletions cut 2 bases from V and 2 bases from J, with 12 bases between. This CDR3 has 14 amino acids. The DNA for the CDR3 is TGCAGCGTTGAACAGAAGACTATTAACACTGAAGCTTTCTTT. The encoded protein is CSVEQKTINTEAFF. The full variable domain, in which reference TRBV29-1 and TRBJ1-1 provide the parts outside the CDR3, is SAVISQKPSRDICQRGTSLTIQCQVDSQVTMMFWYRQQPGQSLTLIATANQGSEATYESGFVIDKFPISRPNLTFSTLTVSNMSPEDSSIYLCSVEQKTINTEAFFGQGTRLTVV.

This clone was recorded a few times. CDR3 loop: CAWSAGLAGGGRTQYF. CDR3 coding DNA: TGTGCCTGGAGTGCGGGACTAGCGGGTGGCGGGCGTACGCAGTATTTT. The V and J genes are TRBV30 and TRBJ2-3, with TRBD2 matching 12 bases. This CDR3 has 16 amino acids. The germline gives CDR1 GTSNPN, CDR2 SVGIG (reference sequence). Unmatched junction bases numbered 10, after V lost 1 base and J lost 8 bases.

J is TRBJ2-1 and V is TRBV18, with 13 positions matching TRBD2. The CDR3 extends over 16 amino acids. Looked up from germline, CDR1 is KGHSH and CDR2 is LQKENI. Germline trimming cut 5 bases from V and 7 bases from J; bases unmatched to any gene: 8. CDR3 protein: CASSGLLAGGPNEQFF. CDR3 DNA: TGTGCCAGCTCAGGATTACTAGCGGGAGGGCCAAATGAGCAGTTCTTC. The variable domain in full, completed from reference TRBV18 and TRBJ2-1, reads NAGVMQNPRHLVRRRGQEARLRCSPMKGHSHVYWYRQLPEEGLKFMVYLQKENIIDESGMPKERFSAEFPKEGPSILRIQQVVRGDSAAYFCASSGLLAGGPNEQFFGPGTRLTVL.

The chain combines TRBV7-2 with TRBJ2-7; the D gene is possibly TRBD1 (6 bases). This CDR3 is built from 15 residues. Deletions cut 0 bases from V and 1 base from J, with 10 bases between. Germline V CDR1 and CDR2: SGHTA, FQGNSA. In DNA form, the CDR3 reads TGTGCCAGCAGCTTAGCCAGACAGGCGTCCTACGAGCAGTACTTC. Its translation: CASSLARQASYEQYF. The variable domain in full, with the rest retrieved from reference TRBV7-2 and TRBJ2-7, is GAGVSQSPSNKVTEKGKDVELRCDPISGHTALYWYRQSLGQGLEFLIYFQGNSAPDKSGLPSDRFSAERTGGSVSTLTIQRTQQEDSAVYLCASSLARQASYEQYFGPGTRLTVT.

The chain carries TRBV7-9 and TRBJ2-1; 12 bases fit TRBD2. CDR1 and CDR2 from the germline V gene are SEHNR and FQNEAQ (reference sequence). This CDR3 spans 17 amino acids. V dropped 5 bases and J dropped 1; count of bases not matched to a gene: 6. The CDR3 bases are TGTGCCAGCAGCACAGGACTAGCGGGATTATCCTACAATGAGCAGTTCTTC. It is translated as CASSTGLAGLSYNEQFF.

This clone was counted only a few times. The chain links TRBV7-7 to TRBJ2-7, with D possibly being TRBD1 (5 bases). Germline values: CDR1 SSHAT, CDR2 FNYEAQ (reference sequence). This CDR3 region has 14 residues. V was shortened by 1 base and J by 3 bases, with 10 bases between the two germline ends. The CDR3 coding sequence is TGTGCCAGCAGCTTAGGGGGCAGGGACTACGAGCAGTACTTC. Amino acids: CASSLGGRDYEQYF.

This clone has just a few counts. The gene calls are TRBV5-4 and TRBJ2-7; TRBD1 aligns across 9 bases. V lost 4 bases, J lost 3 bases, and 8 bases stayed unmatched. The CDR3 totals 15 residues. The germline gives CDR1 SGHNT, CDR2 YYREEE (reference sequence). CDR3 loop: CASSTRTGANYEQYF. In DNA, the CDR3 is TGTGCCAGCAGCACAAGGACAGGGGCGAACTACGAGCAGTACTTC.

The chain uses TRBV7-2 and TRBJ1-2, with 8 bases identical to TRBD1. Per the germline V gene, CDR1 is SGHTA and CDR2 is FQGNSA. There are 15 residues in the CDR3. The V gene end was trimmed by 3 bases and the J gene end by 8 bases; junction bases not matched to a gene: 11. CDR3 nucleotide sequence: TGTGCCAGCAGCTTGGTCTCCGGGACAGGTCAAGGCTACACCTTC. This sequence encodes CASSLVSGTGQGYTF.

This clone was detected a few times. The chain recombines TRBV4-1 with TRBJ2-7; D remains unclear. Germline V gives CDR1 MGHRA, CDR2 YSYEKL. The ends were cut back, 0 bases at V and 7 bases at J, with 16 bases in the middle. This CDR3 has 15 amino acids. The CDR3 region is CASSQDGAELREQYF. CDR3 sequence (DNA): TGCGCCAGCAGCCAAGACGGCGCGGAACTGAGGGAGCAGTACTTC.

This clone has just a few counts. V usage is TRBV11-2 and J usage is TRBJ1-5, with TRBD1 matching over 7 bases. The germline CDR1 and CDR2 sequences are SGHAT and FQNNGV. V dropped 3 bases and J dropped 2; count of bases not matched to a gene: 4. The CDR3 is made up of 15 amino acids. The CDR3 spells CASSFGTVGNQPQHF. The CDR3 bases are TGTGCCAGCAGCTTTGGGACAGTAGGCAATCAGCCCCAGCATTTT.

V gene TRBV9 combines with J gene TRBJ2-7; possibly TRBD1 for D (6 bases). Germline CDR1 SGDLS, CDR2 YYNGEE. This CDR3 is built from 15 residues. V lost 2 bases and J 0 bases, leaving 12 bases between the germline ends. CDR3: CASSVSTGSSYEQYF. In DNA, the CDR3 is TGTGCCAGCAGCGTCTCGACAGGTAGCTCCTACGAGCAGTACTTC.

This chain uses TRBV25-1 with TRBJ2-1; no reliable D call. The germline V gene encodes CDR1 MGHDK and CDR2 SYGVNS. The CDR3 spans 14 residues. V lost 1 base and J 3 bases, leaving 7 bases between the germline ends. The CDR3 DNA follows: TGTGCCAGCAGTGAATTCCCAGTCTACAATGAGCAGTTCTTC. It translates to CASSEFPVYNEQFF.

CDR3 sequence: CASSLGTGGDEQYF. Written as DNA, the CDR3 is TGCGCCAGCAGCTTGGGCACAGGGGGGGACGAGCAGTACTTC. The chain combines TRBV5-1 with TRBJ2-7, with a weak D call TRBD1 (8 bases). CDR3 length: 14 residues. Germline V gene data show CDR1 as SGHRS and CDR2 as YFSETQ. V was cut by 0 bases and J by 5 bases, with 12 bases left in between.

The chain recombines TRBV6-5 with TRBJ2-7; 12 bases fit TRBD1. Germline loops: CDR1 MNHEY, CDR2 SVGAGI. The CDR3 runs to 14 residues. Trimming at V came to 8 bases and at J to 7 bases, leaving 9 bases not matched to a gene. The CDR3 region has the DNA TGTGCCAGCTCACGGGGACAGGGGGCAGGAGAGCAGTACTTC. Translated: CASSRGQGAGEQYF.

The gene calls are TRBV20-1 and TRBJ1-2; D gene uncertain. There are 11 residues in the CDR3. Germline V CDR1 and CDR2: DFQATT, SNEGSKA (reference sequence). V lost 6 bases and J 7 bases, leaving 12 bases between the germline ends. CDR3 coding DNA: TGCAGTGCCCCCACCCGGGGTGGCTACACCTTC. Translating gives CSAPTRGGYTF.

The J gene is TRBJ2-5, the V gene TRBV4-2; possibly TRBD1 for D (5 bases). CDR1 and CDR2 (germline): LGHNA, YNFKEQ. The CDR3 contains 14 residues. The V gene lost 1 base and the J gene lost 4 bases, with 10 bases spanning the gap. DNA for the CDR3: TGTGCCAGCAGCCAAGGGCAAAGGGGAGAGACCCAGTACTTC. It yields the protein CASSQGQRGETQYF.

The CDR3 DNA reads as TGTGCCAGCAGTTTAGGGCCCTCTGGGGCCAACGTCCTGACTTTC. As protein: CASSLGPSGANVLTF. This chain connects TRBV28 to TRBJ2-6; D remains ambiguous. The CDR3 consists of 15 residues. V shed 2 bases and J shed 0 bases, with 5 bases lying between them. In germline, CDR1 is MDHEN, CDR2 SYDVKM. The variable domain in full, completed from reference TRBV28 and TRBJ2-6, reads DVKVTQSSRYLVKRTGEKVFLECVQDMDHENMFWYRQDPGLGLRLIYFSYDVKMKEKGDIPEGYSVSREKKERFSLILESASTNQTSMYLCASSLGPSGANVLTFGAGSRLTVL.

This clone was counted a few times. The chain employs TRBV5-4 and TRBJ2-5; weak D call: TRBD2 (7 bases). Germline V gene lookup returns CDR1 SGHNT and CDR2 YYREEE (reference sequence). V was pared by 0 bases and J by 4 bases, with 16 bases between. The CDR3 covers 16 residues. Here the CDR3 DNA reads TGTGCCAGCAGCTTGGACATCATGGGAGGGGGAGAGACCCAGTACTTC. Encoded protein: CASSLDIMGGGETQYF.

V is TRBV18 and J is TRBJ2-1; 12 bases agree with TRBD2. The V and J ends lost 6 bases and 9 bases, in that order; junction bases with no gene match: 12. The germline gives CDR1 KGHSH, CDR2 LQKENI. CDR3 length equals 16 residues. The CDR3 loop reads CASSPPRLAGAGEQFF. The CDR3 DNA follows: TGTGCCAGCTCCCCTCCGAGACTAGCGGGAGCGGGTGAGCAGTTCTTC.

This clone was counted once. The J gene is TRBJ1-4, the V gene TRBV5-1; no reliable D call. Trimming cost V 0 bases and J 8 bases, with 8 bases left between them. Germline V gives CDR1 SGHRS, CDR2 YFSETQ. This CDR3 contains 13 residues. The CDR3 reads CASSLEKREKLFF. DNA for the CDR3: TGCGCCAGCAGCTTGGAAAAGAGAGAAAAACTGTTTTTT.

This clone was recorded a few times. The chain carries TRBV5-4 and TRBJ2-1; D unresolved. Looked up from germline, CDR1 is SGHNT and CDR2 is YYREEE (reference sequence). The CDR3 extends over 13 amino acids. Trimming removed 1 base from V and 5 bases from J, with 7 bases in between. This chain's CDR3 is CASSLYGHNEQFF. The CDR3 DNA is TGTGCCAGCAGCTTGTATGGGCACAATGAGCAGTTCTTC. Combining the CDR3 with reference TRBV5-4 and TRBJ2-1 gives the whole variable domain ETGVTQSPTHLIKTRGQQVTLRCSSQSGHNTVSWYQQALGQGPQFIFQYYREEENGRGNFPPRFSGLQFPNYSSELNVNALELDDSALYLCASSLYGHNEQFFGPGTRLTVL.

This clone was seen a handful of times. V is TRBV29-1 and J is TRBJ2-3; TRBD1 matches 11 bases. The CDR3 spans 15 residues. Unmatched junction bases numbered 8, after V lost 6 bases and J lost 3 bases. From germline, CDR1 is SQVTM and CDR2 ANQGSEA. CDR3 nucleotides: TGCAGCGTGGATGGGGACAGGGGGGTAACAGATACGCAGTATTTT. It codes for CSVDGDRGVTDTQYF.

This clone was detected a few times. The V call is TRBV9, the J call TRBJ2-1; D possibly corresponds to TRBD2 (6 bases). V lost 7 bases and J lost 0, with 14 bases in between. Germline CDR1 SGDLS, CDR2 YYNGEE. The CDR3 totals 15 residues. CDR3 amino acids: CASGIGGSSYNEQFF. CDR3 bases: TGTGCCAGCGGGATTGGGGGGAGCTCCTACAATGAGCAGTTCTTC.

The V and J genes are TRBV2 and TRBJ1-5; D not resolved. The CDR3 is 13 residues long. Trimming stripped 7 bases from V and 4 bases from J, with 11 bases between. CDR1 is SNHLY and CDR2 is FYNNEI in the germline V gene. In nucleotides, the CDR3 is TGTGCCAGCATCGGGTCTCTAAATCAGCCCCAGCATTTT. This gives the protein CASIGSLNQPQHF.

This clone occurred a few times. The V and J genes are TRBV28 and TRBJ1-5; 9 positions match TRBD1. In germline, CDR1 is MDHEN, CDR2 SYDVKM. The CDR3 covers 15 residues. V gave up 6 bases and J gave up 6 bases; unmatched junction bases: 9. The CDR3 spells CASSPNRGLPQPQHF. The CDR3 DNA sequence: TGTGCCAGCAGCCCCAACAGGGGGCTCCCTCAGCCCCAGCATTTT.

V gene TRBV7-2 combines with J gene TRBJ2-7, with D unclear. CDR1 and CDR2 from the germline V gene are SGHTA and FQGNSA. CDR3 length equals 13 residues. Between the trimmed V and J ends, which lost 3 bases and 7 bases, there was a span of 13 bases. CDR3 region: CASSFYSPGEQYF. The DNA of the CDR3 is TGTGCCAGCAGCTTTTACAGCCCCGGTGAGCAGTACTTC.

The chain joins TRBV29-1 to TRBJ2-3; 8 bases line up with TRBD1. The CDR3 sequence is 15 residues long. The V gene end was trimmed by 3 bases and the J gene end by 0 bases; junction bases not matched to a gene: 5. Germline CDR1 SQVTM, CDR2 ANQGSEA. CDR3 protein: CSVEGDRPSTDTQYF. The CDR3 nucleotides are TGCAGCGTTGAGGGGGACAGGCCTAGCACAGATACGCAGTATTTT.

Only a few counts were recorded for this clone. J is TRBJ2-1 and V is TRBV4-3, with TRBD2 matching 9 bases. Germline trimming cut 3 bases from V and 10 bases from J; bases unmatched to any gene: 10. The CDR3 runs 15 residues. Germline V gene sequence: CDR1 LGHNA, CDR2 YSLEER. The CDR3 here is CASSQNSGSPGEQFF. In DNA form, the CDR3 reads TGCGCCAGCAGCCAGAATAGCGGGAGTCCGGGGGAGCAGTTCTTC.

In its sample, this clone was seen a few times. The V call is TRBV6-5, the J call TRBJ1-4; 7 bases match TRBD1. This CDR3 has 14 amino acids. The germline V gene has CDR1 MNHEY and CDR2 SVGAGI. The trim removed 5 bases at V and 4 bases at J, leaving 4 bases unmatched. CDR3 protein: CASSTGTVNEKLFF. The DNA of the CDR3 is TGTGCCAGCAGTACCGGGACAGTTAATGAAAAACTGTTTTTT.